A selection of T cell receptor beta chains follows, all from one sample in a study of T cells after yellow fever vaccination. MiXCR was run by TCRdb on the 5' RACE reads, yielding one entry per CDR3 protein. The repertoire holds 500,000 to 650,000 distinct CDR3 sequences, less than 15% seen once, with about 14% in the top ten. Sequencing was performed on PBMCs, taken on the day of the yellow fever booster vaccination. The receptors here all came from a man aged 25-45 years who received the YFV17D yellow fever vaccine. Each CDR3 is given with its conserved first and last residue. Fields, in order: D gene, clone size, J gene, V gene, CDR3 DNA, CDR3 protein. A D gene is named only where the DNA matches it firmly. A row's size may be missing; if present it is once, few, many or a size class.

TRBD1 few TRBJ2-7 TRBV20-1 TGCAGTGCCAGCCGGGACAGGGACCACGAGCAGTACTTC CSASRDRDHEQYF
TRBD2 few TRBJ2-3 TRBV6-4 TGTGCCAGCAGTGACTCCGGGAGGGCCGCCGATACGCAGTATTTT CASSDSGRAADTQYF
TRBD2 few TRBJ2-7 TRBV10-1 TGCGCCAGCTCTCCCGATCCGACTAGCGGGAGTATGATGTACTTC CASSPDPTSGSMMYF
. few TRBJ2-2 TRBV24-1 TGTGCCACCAGTGGACAGGCCGGCCGTTCATCCGGGGAGCTGTTTTTT CATSGQAGRSSGELFF
. few TRBJ2-1 TRBV28 TGTGCCAGCAGTGTTAACGGGGCTTTCATAGCGTACGAGCAGTTCTTC CASSVNGAFIAYEQFF
TRBD2 few TRBJ2-5 TRBV15 TGTGCCACCAGCAGCTCTAGCGGGAGCTACGAGACCCAGTACTTC CATSSSSGSYETQYF
TRBD2 few TRBJ2-1 TRBV12-3/TRBV12-4 TGTGCCAGCAGTAGAATAGCGGGTCTTTACAATGAGCAGTTCTTC CASSRIAGLYNEQFF
. . TRBJ2-4 TRBV12-3/TRBV12-4 TGTGCCAGCGGCACCAGAACAAACATTCAGTACTTC CASGTRTNIQYF
TRBD2 . TRBJ2-5 TRBV6-6 TGTGCCAGCCGGGGGGAAGGGGCCCAGTACTTC CASRGEGAQYF
. few TRBJ2-2 TRBV5-1 TGCGCCAGCAGCCGGGTGGACTCCGGGGAGCTGTTTTTT CASSRVDSGELFF
. . TRBJ2-6 TRBV7-2 TGTGCCAGCAGCCCAGGAGGTGGGGCCAACGTCCTGACTTTC CASSPGGGANVLTF
TRBD1 few TRBJ1-2 TRBV4-3 TGCGCCAGCAGCCAAGCAGGGACAGTTTATGGCTACACCTTC CASSQAGTVYGYTF
. few TRBJ2-2 TRBV7-3 TGTGCCAGCTCGCTGGGGGGGGCTGGCGGGGAGCTGTTTTTT CASSLGGAGGELFF
TRBD2 few TRBJ2-2 TRBV7-2 TGTGCCAGCAGCTTCGCGGGAGTGTTAACCGGGGAGCTGTTTTTT CASSFAGVLTGELFF
. . TRBJ2-7 TRBV5-1 TGCGCCAGCGGCCCAGGAAGCTACGAGCAGTACTTC CASGPGSYEQYF
. few TRBJ2-2 TRBV20-1 TGCAGTGCTCGCGAACGGGGGATTTGGTCCGGGGAGCTGTTTTTT CSARERGIWSGELFF